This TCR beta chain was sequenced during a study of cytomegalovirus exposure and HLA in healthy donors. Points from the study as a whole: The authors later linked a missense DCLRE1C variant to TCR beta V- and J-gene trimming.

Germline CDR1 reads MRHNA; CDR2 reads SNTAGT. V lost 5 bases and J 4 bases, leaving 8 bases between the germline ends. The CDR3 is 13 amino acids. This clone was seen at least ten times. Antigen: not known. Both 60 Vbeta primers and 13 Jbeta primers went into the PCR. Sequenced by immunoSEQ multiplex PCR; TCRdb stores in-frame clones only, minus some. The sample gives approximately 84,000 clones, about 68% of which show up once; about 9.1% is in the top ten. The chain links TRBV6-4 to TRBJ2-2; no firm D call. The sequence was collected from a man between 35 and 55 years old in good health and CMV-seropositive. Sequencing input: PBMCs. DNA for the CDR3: TGTGCCAGCAGTAGTAGTGGCACCGGGGAGCTGTTTTTT. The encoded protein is CASSSSGTGELFF.